The 23 T cell receptor beta chains below all came from one sample that was sequenced in a study of OX40 agonist ivuxolimab in advanced cancers. Library preparation employed the immunoSEQ multiplex PCR assay. Drawn from immuneACCESS, this table holds only the in-frame rearrangements with V and J called that TCRdb kept. Clones are partly lost; checked studies trace under half to an unresolved V gene and leave the rest unexplained. This sample has some 90,000 clones in its table, and roughly nine tenths of those were observed once. The ten largest make up about 3.4% of the sample. Source: CD4+ or CD8+ T cells sorted from blood, taken in a trial of the OX40 agonist ivuxolimab. These receptors all come from an adult with an advanced solid tumor such as melanoma, head and neck, liver or kidney cancer.

The rearrangement uses TRBV7-8 and TRBJ1-2, with D possibly matching TRBD1 (5 bases). CDR1 and CDR2 from the germline V gene are SGHVS and FQNEAQ. V lost 5 bases, J lost 3 bases, and 10 bases lay in between. This CDR3 is 13 amino acids long. The DNA for the CDR3 is TGTGCCAGCAGCGGGGGACCGCACTATGGCTACACCTTC. Its protein product is CASSGGPHYGYTF.

V usage is TRBV10-1 and J usage is TRBJ2-7, with D perhaps given as TRBD1 or TRBD2 (6 bases each). Germline CDR1 and CDR2: WNHNN and SYGVQD (reference sequence). This CDR3 is built from 16 residues. The V and J ends lost 7 bases and 0 bases respectively, with 19 bases between them. Here the CDR3 reads CASINDSRGLSYEQYF. The CDR3 bases are TGCGCCAGCATTAATGATTCCAGGGGACTCTCCTACGAGCAGTACTTC.

The V gene is TRBV30, the J gene TRBJ2-3; the D gene is possibly TRBD1 (7 bases). Germline V gives CDR1 GTSNPN, CDR2 SVGIG (reference sequence). The CDR3 covers 17 residues. V gave up 0 bases and J gave up 4 bases, with 20 bases separating them. The CDR3 reads CAWSVHQDREEPDTQYF. The CDR3 DNA sequence: TGTGCCTGGAGTGTACACCAAGACAGGGAGGAACCAGATACGCAGTATTTT.

The chain recombines TRBV29-1 with TRBJ2-1, with D possibly being TRBD1 or TRBD2 (5 bases each). The CDR3 sequence is 14 residues long. The V end was cut by 2 bases, the J end by 0 bases, with 8 bases between. Looked up from germline, CDR1 is SQVTM and CDR2 is ANQGSEA. The CDR3 sequence is CSVEQGDSYNEQFF. The CDR3 nucleotides are TGCAGCGTTGAACAGGGAGACTCCTACAATGAGCAGTTCTTC.

The chain recombines TRBV19 with TRBJ2-7, with D hard to call. V lost 5 bases to trimming and J lost 1 base, with 12 bases between them. This CDR3 region has 14 residues. Germline V CDR1 and CDR2: LNHDA, SQIVND (reference sequence). Written as DNA, the CDR3 is TGTGCCAGTAGTCCCGGTGTGGGGTCCTACGAGCAGTACTTC. It translates to CASSPGVGSYEQYF. The whole variable domain, remainder taken from reference TRBV19 and TRBJ2-7, is DGGITQSPKYLFRKEGQNVTLSCEQNLNHDAMYWYRQDPGQGLRLIYYSQIVNDFQKGDIAEGYSVSREKKESFPLTVTSAQKNPTAFYLCASSPGVGSYEQYFGPGTRLTVT.

The rearrangement joins TRBV13 to TRBJ2-5; 7 bases agree with TRBD1. CDR1 PRHDT and CDR2 FYEKMQ come from the germline V gene (reference sequence). V lost 0 bases, J lost 13 bases, and 11 bases stayed unmatched. The CDR3 consists of 14 residues. The CDR3 is CASSLGRDSPAPYF. CDR3 DNA: TGTGCCAGCAGCTTAGGCCGGGACAGCCCGGCTCCGTACTTC.

This rearrangement joins TRBV27 to TRBJ2-7; perhaps TRBD2 as D (5 bases). The germline gives CDR1 MNHEY, CDR2 SMNVEV (reference sequence). The V and J ends lost 8 bases and 3 bases respectively, with 17 bases between them. This CDR3 comprises 14 residues. CDR3 region: CASAVHHGSYEQYF. The CDR3 coding sequence is TGTGCCAGCGCCGTTCATCATGGGAGCTACGAGCAGTACTTC.

V usage is TRBV29-1 and J usage is TRBJ2-5; D is possibly TRBD2 (6 bases). The CDR3 totals 15 residues. Germline CDR1 and CDR2: SQVTM and ANQGSEA. Trimming took off 0 bases at V and 4 bases at J, with 15 bases between the two ends. The CDR3: CSVEDLFGGSETQYF. CDR3 coding DNA: TGCAGCGTTGAAGATCTTTTTGGGGGGTCAGAGACCCAGTACTTC.

The genes are TRBV29-1 and TRBJ2-1, with D tentatively TRBD2 (6 bases). The CDR3 is 12 amino acids. Looked up from germline, CDR1 is SQVTM and CDR2 is ANQGSEA. With 3 bases removed from V and 8 bases from J, the gap between germline ends came to 11 bases. The CDR3 DNA sequence: TGCAGCGTTGATGGAGGGGCCGATGAGCAGTTCTTC. Translating gives CSVDGGADEQFF.

The rearrangement joins TRBV5-1 to TRBJ2-3; 7 positions agree with TRBD2. V shed 0 bases and J 4 bases; nucleotides not matched to a gene: 5. There are 15 residues in the CDR3. Germline V gene lookup returns CDR1 SGHRS and CDR2 YFSETQ. CDR3 nucleotide sequence: TGCGCCAGCAGCTTGGGGCTGGGAGGGTCAGATACGCAGTATTTT. Translation gives CASSLGLGGSDTQYF.

Only a few counts were recorded for this clone. Sequence at one end of the junction differs from germline and may be a read error. CDR3 loop: CASSYSQETQYF. The CDR3 DNA reads as TGTGCTAGCAGCTACTCTCAAGAGACCCAGTACTTC. V is TRBV7-7 and J is TRBJ2-5, with no clear D. Germline values: CDR1 SSHAT, CDR2 FNYEAQ (reference sequence). This CDR3 is built from 12 residues.

This clone was observed a single time. The rearrangement joins TRBV2 to TRBJ2-4, with unresolved D. V gave up 1 base and J gave up 0 bases, with 10 bases separating them. Germline V gives CDR1 SNHLY, CDR2 FYNNEI. This CDR3 contains 16 residues. In nucleotides, the CDR3 is TGTGCCAGCAGTGAAGTAGCCAGTCTAGCCAAAAACATTCAGTACTTC. Its protein product is CASSEVASLAKNIQYF.

A single count supports this clone. The CDR3 nucleotides are TGCGCCAGCAGCCAAGATCCACTAGACGAGCAGTACTTC. Its translation is CASSQDPLDEQYF. The chain links TRBV4-1 to TRBJ2-7; a possible D gene is TRBD2 (5 bases). The ends were cut back, 0 bases at V and 5 bases at J, with 8 bases in the middle. Per the germline V gene, CDR1 is MGHRA and CDR2 is YSYEKL. This CDR3 contains 13 residues.

The rearrangement uses TRBV9 and TRBJ2-2; D is uncertain. The germline CDR1 and CDR2 sequences are SGDLS and YYNGEE. The CDR3 contains 12 residues. Trimming cost V 1 base and J 6 bases, with 4 bases left between them. The CDR3 nucleotides read TGTGCCAGCAGCGTACGATCCGGGGAGCTGTTTTTT. Translated: CASSVRSGELFF.

This chain uses TRBV27 with TRBJ2-1; 9 nucleotides line up with TRBD1. This CDR3 is 14 amino acids long. The germline V gene has CDR1 MNHEY and CDR2 SMNVEV (reference sequence). Trimming removed 7 bases from V and 4 bases from J; junction bases left unmatched: 5. The CDR3 DNA sequence: TGTGCCAGCATGACAGGGGGGGGTTACAATGAGCAGTTCTTC. Its protein product is CASMTGGGYNEQFF.

The chain couples TRBV5-6 to TRBJ2-7; a weak D match, TRBD2 (6 bases). V was clipped by 0 bases and J by 3 bases, with 7 bases between them. Germline CDR1 reads SGHDT; CDR2 reads YYEEEE. The CDR3 covers 13 residues. Written as DNA, the CDR3 is TGTGCCAGCAGCTTGGGACTAGGCTACGAGCAGTACTTC. Residues: CASSLGLGYEQYF.

The chain combines TRBV5-6 with TRBJ2-1, with D perhaps matching TRBD2 (5 bases). The CDR3 extends over 16 amino acids. The ends were cut back, 4 bases at V and 4 bases at J, with 18 bases in the middle. Germline values: CDR1 SGHDT, CDR2 YYEEEE. This CDR3 reads CASSPWGAPLYNEQFF. The CDR3, as DNA: TGTGCCAGCAGCCCTTGGGGAGCGCCGTTATACAATGAGCAGTTCTTC.

This clone appeared a few times. This chain uses TRBV6-5 with TRBJ1-4; 7 bases match TRBD1. Germline lookup yields CDR1 MNHEY and CDR2 SVGAGI. With V trimmed by 2 bases and J by 11 bases, 5 bases remained unmatched. The CDR3 is 13 residues long. The DNA of the CDR3 is TGTGCCAGCAGTTACACCTCAGGGGGTAAACTGTTTTTT. As protein: CASSYTSGGKLFF.

The chain has TRBV11-2 and TRBJ2-1; 12 bases fit TRBD1. Germline CDR1 and CDR2: SGHAT and FQNNGV. The CDR3 runs to 16 residues. With 1 base clipped from V and 6 bases from J, the junction kept 4 bases outside the gene matches. The CDR3 region is CASSLGPGQGANEQFF. The CDR3 DNA sequence: TGTGCCAGCAGCTTAGGACCGGGACAGGGGGCCAATGAGCAGTTCTTC. The full variable domain, in which reference TRBV11-2 and TRBJ2-1 provide the parts outside the CDR3, is EAGVAQSPRYKIIEKRQSVAFWCNPISGHATLYWYQQILGQGPKLLIQFQNNGVVDDSQLPKDRFSAERLKGVDSTLKIQPAKLEDSAVYLCASSLGPGQGANEQFFGPGTRLTVL.

This clone was counted once. The rearrangement uses TRBV29-1 and TRBJ1-2; TRBD1 might be the D (6 bases). Trimming stripped 6 bases from V and 5 bases from J, with 16 bases between. Germline CDR1 is SQVTM and CDR2 is ANQGSEA. There are 13 residues in the CDR3. In DNA form, the CDR3 reads TGCAGCGTGCTTCCGGGGGCGAAGTATGGCTACACCTTC. Protein sequence: CSVLPGAKYGYTF. Complete variable domain (other parts from reference TRBV29-1 and TRBJ1-2): SAVISQKPSRDICQRGTSLTIQCQVDSQVTMMFWYRQQPGQSLTLIATANQGSEATYESGFVIDKFPISRPNLTFSTLTVSNMSPEDSSIYLCSVLPGAKYGYTFGSGTRLTVV.

This clone occurred a few times. V gene TRBV13 combines with J gene TRBJ2-7; D possibly corresponds to TRBD2 (5 bases). V was cut by 2 bases and J by 1 base, with 6 bases left in between. From germline, CDR1 is PRHDT and CDR2 FYEKMQ (reference sequence). This CDR3 is built from 13 residues. CDR3 sequence reads: CASSLPGSYEQYF. CDR3 bases: TGTGCCAGCAGCTTACCGGGATCCTACGAGCAGTACTTC. Full variable domain (missing parts from reference TRBV13 and TRBJ2-7): AAGVIQSPRHLIKEKRETATLKCYPIPRHDTVYWYQQGPGQDPQFLISFYEKMQSDKGSIPDRFSAQQFSDYHSELNMSSLELGDSALYFCASSLPGSYEQYFGPGTRLTVT.

The rearrangement joins TRBV6-1 to TRBJ1-5; D ambiguous. V dropped 4 bases and J dropped 2 bases, with 15 bases sitting between them. This CDR3 has 16 amino acids. The V gene's germline CDR1 is MNHNS and CDR2 SASEGT. The CDR3 protein is CASSGGVGKGNQPQHF. The CDR3 DNA is TGTGCCAGCAGTGGAGGAGTAGGTAAGGGCAATCAGCCCCAGCATTTT.

This chain joins TRBV9 and TRBJ2-3; tentative D call: TRBD2 (5 bases). V lost 0 bases and J lost 2, with 10 bases in between. The V gene's germline CDR1 is SGDLS and CDR2 YYNGEE. This CDR3 has 15 amino acids. Here the CDR3 reads CASSVGSGITDTQYF. DNA for the CDR3: TGTGCCAGCAGCGTAGGGTCCGGGATCACAGATACGCAGTATTTT.